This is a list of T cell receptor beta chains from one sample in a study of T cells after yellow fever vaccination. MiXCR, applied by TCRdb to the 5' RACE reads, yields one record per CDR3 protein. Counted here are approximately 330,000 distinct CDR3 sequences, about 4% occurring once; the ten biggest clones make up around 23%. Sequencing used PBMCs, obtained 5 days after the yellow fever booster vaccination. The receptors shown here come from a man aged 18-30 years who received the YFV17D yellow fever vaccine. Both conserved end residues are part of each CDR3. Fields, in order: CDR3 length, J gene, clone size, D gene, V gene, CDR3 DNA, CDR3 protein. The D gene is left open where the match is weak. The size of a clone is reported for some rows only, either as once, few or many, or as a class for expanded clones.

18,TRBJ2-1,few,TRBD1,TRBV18,TGTGCCAGCTCACGCGACATGGGGCTACAGGGGCCCAACAATGAGCAGTTCTTC,CASSRDMGLQGPNNEQFF
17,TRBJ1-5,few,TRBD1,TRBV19,TGTGCCAGTAGTATAGAAGGGACAGGGGGTTCATATCAGCCCCAGCATTTT,CASSIEGTGGSYQPQHF
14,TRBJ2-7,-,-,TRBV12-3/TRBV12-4,TGTGCCAGCAGTTTCACAGGGAGCTCCTACGAGCAGTACTTC,CASSFTGSSYEQYF
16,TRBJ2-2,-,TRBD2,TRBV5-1,TGCGCCAGCAGCCCCGGTTTTACTAGCGACACCGGGGAGCTGTTTTTT,CASSPGFTSDTGELFF
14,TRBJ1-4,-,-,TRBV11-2,TGTGCCAGCAAATTAGCCGCAGGGAATGAAAAACTGTTTTTT,CASKLAAGNEKLFF
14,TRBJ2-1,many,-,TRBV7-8,TGTGCCAGCAGCGATATCGGGGTCTCGAATGAGCAGTTCTTC,CASSDIGVSNEQFF
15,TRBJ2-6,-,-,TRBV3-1,TGTGCCAGCAACATCGTAGGAGGGGGGGCCAACGTCCTGACTTTC,CASNIVGGGANVLTF
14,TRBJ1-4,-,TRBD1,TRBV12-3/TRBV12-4,TGTGCCAGCAGAGCCGGGACAGCAGGTGAAAAACTGTTTTTT,CASRAGTAGEKLFF
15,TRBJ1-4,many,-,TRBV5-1,TGCGCCAGCAGCAGAGGGAGTGCAACTAATGAAAAACTGTTTTTT,CASSRGSATNEKLFF
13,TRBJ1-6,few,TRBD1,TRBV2,TGTGCCGGGGTAGGACAGGAGAATTCACCCCTCCACTTT,CAGVGQENSPLHF
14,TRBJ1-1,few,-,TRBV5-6,TGTGCCAGCAGCTTGGAGGGGGGAAGCACTGAAGCTTTCTTT,CASSLEGGSTEAFF
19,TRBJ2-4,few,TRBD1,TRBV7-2,TGTGCCAGCAGCTTAGTAGTATTGGGGACAGGGGCAGCCAAAAACATTCAGTACTTC,CASSLVVLGTGAAKNIQYF
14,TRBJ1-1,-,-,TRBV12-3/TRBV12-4,TGTGCCAGCAGGGGGGCCGGGGAGCAACCTGAAGCTTTCTTT,CASRGAGEQPEAFF
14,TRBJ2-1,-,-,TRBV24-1,TGTGCCACCAGTGACCACAGGGTTCTAAGTGAGCAGTTCTTC,CATSDHRVLSEQFF
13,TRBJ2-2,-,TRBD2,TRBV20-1,TGCAGTGCCGCGGGGGTCTCCGCCGGGGAGCTGTTTTTT,CSAAGVSAGELFF
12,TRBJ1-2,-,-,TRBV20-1,TGCAGTACTAGTACAGAAAACTATGGCTACACCTTC,CSTSTENYGYTF
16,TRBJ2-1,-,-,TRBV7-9,TGTGCCAGCAGCACCCGACAGATCAGCTCCTACAATGAGCAGTTCTTC,CASSTRQISSYNEQFF
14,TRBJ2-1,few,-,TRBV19,TGTGCCAGTAGTGCCCAGGGAAGAGACAATGAGCAGTTCTTC,CASSAQGRDNEQFF
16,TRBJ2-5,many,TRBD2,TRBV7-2,TGTGCCAGCAGCTCCGGACTAGCGGACAACCAAGAGACCCAGTACTTC,CASSSGLADNQETQYF
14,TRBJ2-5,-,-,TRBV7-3,TGTGCCAGCAGCTCGGGACTTCCCCCGGAGACCCAGTACTTC,CASSSGLPPETQYF
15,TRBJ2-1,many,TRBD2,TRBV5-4,TGTGCCAGCAGCTTAGTCGGGGGAGGGTACAATGAGCAGTTCTTC,CASSLVGGGYNEQFF
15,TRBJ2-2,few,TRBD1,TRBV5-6,TGTGCCAGCAGCTTGGAGGGGGCCTGGGCCGGGGAGCTGTTTTTT,CASSLEGAWAGELFF
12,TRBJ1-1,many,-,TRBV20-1,TGCAGTGCTACCGGGGATAGGACTGAAGCTTTCTTT,CSATGDRTEAFF
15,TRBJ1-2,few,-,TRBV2,TGTGCCAGCAGTGGCACGGGGGCGCAGGGCTATGGCTACACCTTC,CASSGTGAQGYGYTF
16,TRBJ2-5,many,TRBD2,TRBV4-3,TGCGCCAGCAGCCAAGATCCTAGCGGGGGATGGGAGACCCAGTACTTC,CASSQDPSGGWETQYF
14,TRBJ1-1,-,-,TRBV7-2,TGTGCCAGCAGCTTTGGAGGGGAGAACACTGAAGCTTTCTTT,CASSFGGENTEAFF
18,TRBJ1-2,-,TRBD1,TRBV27,TGTGCCAGCAGCCCATACAGGTTAAGGGACAGGACCGACTATGGCTACACCTTC,CASSPYRLRDRTDYGYTF
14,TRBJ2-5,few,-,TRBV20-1,TGCAGTGCGCTAGGAACGACAGGAGGGGAGACCCAGTACTTC,CSALGTTGGETQYF
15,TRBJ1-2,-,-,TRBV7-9,TGTGCCAGCAGCACTTCCCCCAGACCTGGGTATGGCTACACCTTC,CASSTSPRPGYGYTF
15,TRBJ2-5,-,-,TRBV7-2,TGTGCCAGCAGCTTAGTAAGGCTAGCCCAAGAGACCCAGTACTTC,CASSLVRLAQETQYF
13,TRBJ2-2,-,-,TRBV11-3,TGTGCCAGCAGCTTAGTTACCACCGGGGAGCTGTTTTTT,CASSLVTTGELFF
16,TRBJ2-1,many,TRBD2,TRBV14,TGTGCCAGCAGCCTCTTCAGCGGGGGGCATTACAATGAGCAGTTCTTC,CASSLFSGGHYNEQFF
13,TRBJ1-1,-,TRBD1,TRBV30,TGTGCCTGGGCCCAAGACAGGGGTACTGAAGCTTTCTTT,CAWAQDRGTEAFF
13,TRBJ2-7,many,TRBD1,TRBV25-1,TGTGCCAGCAGTGCGACAGGGACCTACGAGCAGTACTTC,CASSATGTYEQYF
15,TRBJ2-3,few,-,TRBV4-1,TGCGCCAGCAGCCCAACCGTGGGGGCTACAGATACGCAGTATTTT,CASSPTVGATDTQYF
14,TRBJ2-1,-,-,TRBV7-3,TGTGCCAGCAGCTTGGGTTCATCATCGGTTGAGCAGTTCTTC,CASSLGSSSVEQFF
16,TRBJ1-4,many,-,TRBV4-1,TGCGCCAGCAGCCAAGTGGAAGGGTCGGGGGATCGGAAACTGTTTTTT,CASSQVEGSGDRKLFF
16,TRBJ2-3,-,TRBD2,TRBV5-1,TGCGCCAGCAGCCCCCCTTTAGCGGGGGGGGCAGATACGCAGTATTTT,CASSPPLAGGADTQYF
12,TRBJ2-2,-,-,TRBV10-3,TGTGCCACCAAAGACAGCACCGGGGAGCTGTTTTTT,CATKDSTGELFF